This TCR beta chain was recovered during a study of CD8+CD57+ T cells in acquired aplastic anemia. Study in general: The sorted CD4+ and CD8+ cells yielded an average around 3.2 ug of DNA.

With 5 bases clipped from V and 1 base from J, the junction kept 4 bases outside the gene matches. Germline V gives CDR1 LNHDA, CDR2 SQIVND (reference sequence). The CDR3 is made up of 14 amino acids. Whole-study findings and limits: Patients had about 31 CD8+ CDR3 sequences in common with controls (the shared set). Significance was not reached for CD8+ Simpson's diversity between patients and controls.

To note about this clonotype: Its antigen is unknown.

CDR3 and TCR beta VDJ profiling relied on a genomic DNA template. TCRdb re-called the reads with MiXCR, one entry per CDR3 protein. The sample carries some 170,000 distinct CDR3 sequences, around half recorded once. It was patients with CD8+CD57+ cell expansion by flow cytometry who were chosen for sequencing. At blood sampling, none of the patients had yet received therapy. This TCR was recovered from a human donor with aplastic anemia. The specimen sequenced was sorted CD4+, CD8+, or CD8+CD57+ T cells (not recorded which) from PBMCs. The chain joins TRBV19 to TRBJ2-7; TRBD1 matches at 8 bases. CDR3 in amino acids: CASSFGTGSYEQYF. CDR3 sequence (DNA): TGTGCCAGTAGTTTCGGGACAGGTTCCTACGAGCAGTACTTC.